The source of this TCR beta chain is a study of memory CD4+ T cells and cytomegalovirus serostatus (dated by TCRdb to the late 2010s). A note on the overall study: The cohort comprised about 35 healthy Belgian adults, 9 CMV seropositive and roughly 24 CMV seronegative. To replicate a published TCR-based CMV serostatus classifier, the researchers sequenced the CD4+ memory TCRbeta repertoires of a Belgian cohort whose cytomegalovirus serostatus was known.

Points the paper makes about the study in general: Only CD4+CD45RO+ memory cells were sequenced, in contrast to the original study, which included naive and memory CD4+ and CD8+ populations. Of fewer than 200 previously reported CMV-associated TCRbeta sequences, about 72 appeared in the CD4+ memory repertoires, each in one to five individuals. On the Belgian cohort, the classifier based on the original framework reached a median bootstrapped AUC of approximately 0.95, with a 95% CI of 0.76-1.00. For predicting CMV serostatus, the median bootstrapped AUC was 0.95 using the original framework and almost 0.93 using a US-trained random forest. The results were interpreted as suggesting that the CMV-associated TCR signature is mostly present in the CD4+ memory repertoire.

Trimmed from V: 2 bases; trimmed from J: 6 bases; junction bases lacking a gene match: 6. The germline V gene provides CDR1 LGHNA and CDR2 YNFKEQ. Including the terminal cysteine and phenylalanine, the CDR3 comprises 15 residues. Here the CDR3 DNA is all that survives: 45 bases in frame from base 1. Genomic DNA was extracted from sorted cells with the Quick-DNA Microprep Kit. Amplification of TCRbeta DNA was done with the immunoSEQ hsTCRbeta kit, following the protocol from the manufacturer. An Illumina MiSeq instrument was used to sequence the TCRbeta libraries. Per the original workflow: Once out-of-frame sequences had been removed, 2,204,828 distinct TCRbeta sequences were left, which works out to an average of roughly 72,000 per individual. Each individual was scored according to the count of 150 to 200 previously reported CMV-associated TCRbeta sequences and the total productive distinct TCRbeta count. A beta-binomial model was reimplemented in Python, and random forests from scikit-learn, run with default parameters, were trained on data from the US cohort. Classifier performance on the Belgian cohort was summarized as median AUC with percentile confidence intervals calculated over 10,000 bootstrap iterations. As stored in TCRdb, this immuneACCESS dataset retains in-frame rearrangements with V and J assigned. A fraction of the clones does not appear; measured against another copy, unresolved V genes explain less than half of the discrepancy, and the remainder lacks a known reason. V, J and clone size are those of that table, while D and trimming were read from the DNA. Across this sample there are roughly 28,000 clones, with about three quarters seen only once. Around 1% of the sample is in the top ten clones.

On this clone: Its antigen remains unidentified. No base quality information exists; no much larger clone differs at one position.

A FACSAria II was used to sort memory CD4+ T cells, defined as single viable CD3+CD4+CD8-CD45RO+ cells. To determine CMV serostatus, a Roche Elecsys assay was used that detects serum IgG against CMV pp150, pp28, p38 and p52. Once the samples were thawed, total CD4+ T cells were enriched through positive selection using CD4 magnetic microbeads. Samples originated from another study that specifically interrogated the CD4+ T cell memory repertoire. Peripheral blood mononuclear cells were isolated and cryopreserved according to standard operating procedures, and serum was kept at -80 degrees C. Staining used CD3-PerCP (BW264/56), CD4-APC (RPA-T4), CD45RO-PE (UCHT1) and CD8-Pacific Orange (3B5) antibodies, with Sytox blue excluding non-viable cells.

The specimen sequenced was memory CD4+ T cells from blood. The rearranged segments are TRBV4-2 and TRBJ2-1; 8 bases in the middle match TRBD2. This TCR came from an adult in good health and CMV-seronegative. The nucleotides are TGTGCCAGCAGCCAAAGCGGGGGTCCATCCAATGAGCAGTTCTTC. Its translation reads: CASSQSGGPSNEQFF.